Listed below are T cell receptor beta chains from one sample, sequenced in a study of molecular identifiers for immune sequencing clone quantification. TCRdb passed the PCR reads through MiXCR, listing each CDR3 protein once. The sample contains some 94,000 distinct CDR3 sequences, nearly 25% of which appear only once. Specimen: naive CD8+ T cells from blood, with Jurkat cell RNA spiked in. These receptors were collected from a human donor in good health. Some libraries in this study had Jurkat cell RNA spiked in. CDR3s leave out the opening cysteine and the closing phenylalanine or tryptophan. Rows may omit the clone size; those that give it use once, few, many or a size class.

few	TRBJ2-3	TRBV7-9	ASSLIGLAGDTQY
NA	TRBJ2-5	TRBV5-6	ASSVDWGETQY
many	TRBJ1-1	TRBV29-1	SVQRTGSPEAF
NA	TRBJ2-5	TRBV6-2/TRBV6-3	ASSYDVRTGSQETQY
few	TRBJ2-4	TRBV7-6	ASSPGGVRSKNIQY
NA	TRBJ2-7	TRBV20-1	SAALGVSYAQY
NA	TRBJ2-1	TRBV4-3	ASSQDYAGGYNEQF
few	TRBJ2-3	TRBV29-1	SVDLGDQSTDTQY
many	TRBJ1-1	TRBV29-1	SAGPGEKTEAF
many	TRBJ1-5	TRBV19	ASTGGKTGDYSNQPQH
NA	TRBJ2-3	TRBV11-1	ASSLVAGVWGTQY
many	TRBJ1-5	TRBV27	ASSPYDSNQPQH
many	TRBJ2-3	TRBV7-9	ASRGPGPQSTDTQY
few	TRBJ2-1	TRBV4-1	ASSQERVSSYNEQF
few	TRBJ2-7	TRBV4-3	ASSQDRSYEQY
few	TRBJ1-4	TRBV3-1	ASSSVGGAIEKLF
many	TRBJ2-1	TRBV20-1	SASVREGLYNEQF
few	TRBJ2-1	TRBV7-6	ASSPVAGGYNEQF
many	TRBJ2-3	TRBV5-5	ASSGRGLTDTQY
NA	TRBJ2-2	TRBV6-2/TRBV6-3	ARSSGQGAPGELF
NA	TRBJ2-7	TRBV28	ASSYRRLRYEQY
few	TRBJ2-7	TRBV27	ASSPQTGGEQY
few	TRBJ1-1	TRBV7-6	ASSLAKTGGRNTEAF
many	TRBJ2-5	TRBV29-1	SVEFTSGTLETQY
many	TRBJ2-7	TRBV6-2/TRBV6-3	AIGWAYEQY
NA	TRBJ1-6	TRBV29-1	SVLTSYNSPHH
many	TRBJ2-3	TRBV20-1	SARGGNWDRLDLGDTQY
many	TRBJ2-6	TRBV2	ASSEQGQGSIGANVLT
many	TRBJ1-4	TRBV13	ASSRGGRDNEKLF
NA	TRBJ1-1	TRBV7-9	ASSRTEALNTEAF
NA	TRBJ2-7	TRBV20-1	SAPGLAGGYEQY
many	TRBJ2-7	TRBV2	ASSEAQASIAYEQY
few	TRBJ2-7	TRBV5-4	ASSLWGGGEEQY
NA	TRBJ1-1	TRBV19	ASSYQGAGTEAF
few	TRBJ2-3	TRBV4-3	ASSQDLWTSGTDTDTQY
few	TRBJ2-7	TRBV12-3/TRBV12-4	ASSFGTRREQY
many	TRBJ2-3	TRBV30	AWSRWADTQY
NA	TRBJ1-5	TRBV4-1	ASSQVGGAGQPQH
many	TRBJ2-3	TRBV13	ASSFQALAGSQDTQY
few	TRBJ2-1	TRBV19	ASQGGADYNEQF
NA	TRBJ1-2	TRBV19	ASSDPDRGRAYGYT
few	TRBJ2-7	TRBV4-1	ASSRSGTGDEQY
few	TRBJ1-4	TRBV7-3	ASSLECGDETNEKLF
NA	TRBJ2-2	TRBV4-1	ASSPNRGAVTGELF
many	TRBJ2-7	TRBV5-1	ASSWTSGTHSYEQY
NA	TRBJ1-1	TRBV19	ASAAGMNTEAF
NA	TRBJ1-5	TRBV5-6	ASSFSGGGQPQH
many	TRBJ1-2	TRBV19	ASSMTGVGGYT
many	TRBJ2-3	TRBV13	ASSPKLGSNLDTQY
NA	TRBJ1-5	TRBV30	AWATGMGNQPQH
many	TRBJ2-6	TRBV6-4	ASSYDPGANVLT
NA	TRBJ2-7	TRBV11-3	ASSSQGSYEQY
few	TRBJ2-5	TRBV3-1	ASSLPGGHNQETQY
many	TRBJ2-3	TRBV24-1	ATSDYDGSSTDTQY
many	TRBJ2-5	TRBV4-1	ASSQEDGGLQETQY